The 14 T cell receptor beta chains given below trace back to one sample, sequenced in a study of CD8 T cells in ankylosing spondylitis (dated by TCRdb to 2016 to 2017). The library was built by means of 5' RACE. Sequencer: Illumina HiSeq 2500. TCRdb passed the public sequencing reads through fastp at Q25 and MiXCR, retaining productive beta sequences. All rows with the same CDR3 protein become a single entry with the most common DNA and genes. In this sample the table shows about 500,000 distinct CDR3 sequences, about 5.7% of which occur a single time. The ten largest make up under 4.5% of the sample. What these receptors recognize is not known. The investigation overall reported the following: Blood from ankylosing spondylitis patients appeared to be characterized by a TCR beta motif composed of eight highly homologous amino acid variants.

The specimen was blood, either unsorted or a sorted T cell fraction (not recorded which). These receptors were taken from a male donor with ankylosing spondylitis.

The sample holds many counts of this clonotype. V and J are TRBV12-3 or TRBV12-4 and TRBJ2-3, with D perhaps given as TRBD1 or TRBD2 (5 bases each). Trimming left V 6 bases short and J 5 bases short, with 9 bases between. The CDR3 has 12 amino acids. The CDR3 loop reads CASSRDRDTQYF. CDR3 sequence (DNA): TGTGCCAGCAGCCGGGACCGAGATACGCAGTATTTT.

This clonotype was detected many times. V is TRBV7-2 and J is TRBJ2-5; D not resolved. V was cut by 3 bases and J by 0 bases, with 11 bases left in between. From germline, CDR1 is SGHTA and CDR2 FQGNSA. The CDR3 is made up of 15 amino acids. The CDR3 spells CASSFNQNYQETQYF. The CDR3 DNA reads as TGTGCCAGCAGCTTTAACCAAAACTACCAAGAGACCCAGTACTTC.

The table lists this clonotype with many counts. This chain joins TRBV20-1 and TRBJ1-3, with 7 bases fitting TRBD1. With V trimmed by 1 base and J by 4 bases, 4 bases remained unmatched. Germline-derived CDR1 and CDR2 are DFQATT and SNEGSKA (reference sequence). CDR3 length: 14 amino acids. The CDR3 coding sequence is TGCAGTGCTAGAGTAGGGGGCGGCGGAAACACCATATATTTT. This codes for CSARVGGGGNTIYF.

A few counts support this clonotype. V is TRBV5-6 and J is TRBJ2-1; 11 bases are shared with TRBD2. Germline lookup yields CDR1 SGHDT and CDR2 YYEEEE. Trimming took 2 bases from V and 6 from J; bases not matched to a gene: 7. The CDR3 has 16 residues. The CDR3 region is CASSLKLAGAINEQFF. The CDR3 DNA reads as TGTGCCAGCAGCTTAAAACTAGCGGGAGCGATCAATGAGCAGTTCTTC.

V is TRBV18 and J is TRBJ2-3, with a possible D match to TRBD1 (5 bases). The V gene lost 3 bases and the J gene lost 8 bases, with 24 bases spanning the gap. Germline CDR1 KGHSH, CDR2 LQKENI. The CDR3 contains 17 residues. CDR3 sequence: CASSPTLVDRRGGTQYF. The CDR3, as DNA: TGTGCCAGCTCACCGACCCTGGTTGACAGAAGAGGCGGTACGCAGTATTTT.

This clonotype was detected ten times or more. The genes are TRBV29-1 and TRBJ2-3; D ambiguous. V shed 7 bases and J shed 0 bases, with 5 bases lying between them. In germline, CDR1 is SQVTM, CDR2 ANQGSEA. This CDR3 comprises 11 residues. The chain's CDR3 is CSGTSTDTQYF. Here the CDR3 DNA reads TGCAGCGGCACTAGCACAGATACGCAGTATTTT.

The sample holds a few counts of this clonotype. This sequence joins TRBV19 and TRBJ1-1, with TRBD1 identical over 8 bases. Germline assignment: CDR1 LNHDA and CDR2 SQIVND (reference sequence). The trim removed 8 bases at V and 0 bases at J, leaving 2 bases unmatched. CDR3 length: 13 amino acids. CDR3 residues: CASADRVNTEAFF. The CDR3 DNA reads as TGTGCCAGTGCGGACAGGGTGAACACTGAAGCTTTCTTT.

This clonotype was seen many times. The chain recombines TRBV12-3 or TRBV12-4 with TRBJ1-1, with 8 bases matching TRBD1. V lost 6 bases and J lost 3; bases outside the gene matches: 12. This CDR3 has 16 amino acids. The CDR3 bases are TGTGCCAGCAGCCTCGACAGGGGCAAAGGGGACACTGAAGCTTTCTTT. This codes for CASSLDRGKGDTEAFF.

This chain links TRBV5-6 with TRBJ2-3, with D maybe TRBD1 (6 bases). This CDR3 contains 15 residues. V was trimmed by 4 bases and J by 8 bases, leaving 20 bases between them. CDR1 and CDR2 from the germline V gene are SGHDT and YYEEEE. The CDR3 is CASSKQGKLGGTQYF. The CDR3 DNA sequence: TGTGCCAGCAGCAAACAGGGAAAACTTGGTGGTACGCAGTATTTT.

In its sample, this clonotype was seen many times. This chain links TRBV20-1 with TRBJ2-4; 9 nucleotides agree with TRBD1. Unmatched junction bases numbered 8, after V lost 6 bases and J lost 2 bases. The CDR3 extends over 15 amino acids. Per the germline V gene, CDR1 is DFQATT and CDR2 is SNEGSKA (reference sequence). The CDR3 coding sequence is TGCAGTGCCCTGAGACAGGGGGGGACCAAAAACATTCAGTACTTC. Amino acids: CSALRQGGTKNIQYF.

This clonotype has more than one count but fewer than ten. CDR3 bases: TGTGCCAGCTCACTTCTCAGAAACTCTCCCTACGAGCAGTACTTC. As protein: CASSLLRNSPYEQYF. The chain carries TRBV18 and TRBJ2-7, with D uncertain. V was clipped by 4 bases and J by 2 bases, with 15 bases between them. Germline CDR1 is KGHSH and CDR2 is LQKENI. This CDR3 is built from 15 residues.

This clonotype came up many times. This rearrangement joins TRBV7-2 to TRBJ1-5; a weak D match, TRBD1 (6 bases). Germline V CDR1 and CDR2: SGHTA, FQGNSA. The ends were cut back, 1 base at V and 7 bases at J, with 14 bases in the middle. The CDR3 length is 15 residues. The CDR3 here is CASSLDREWRQPQHF. The CDR3 DNA sequence: TGTGCCAGCAGCTTAGACAGGGAATGGCGCCAGCCCCAGCATTTT.

This clonotype has a count of ten or more. The gene calls are TRBV12-3 or TRBV12-4 and TRBJ2-5; perhaps TRBD2 as D (5 bases). This CDR3 has 12 amino acids. V lost 5 bases and J lost 2, with 6 bases in between. The DNA of the CDR3 is TGTGCCAGCAGTCAGCGGCAAGAGACCCAGTACTTC. Amino acid sequence: CASSQRQETQYF.

J is TRBJ2-5 and V is TRBV7-2; the D call may be TRBD1 or TRBD2 (5 bases each). The V and J ends lost 5 bases and 7 bases respectively, with 23 bases between them. Germline V gene sequence: CDR1 SGHTA, CDR2 FQGNSA. This CDR3 spans 16 amino acids. The CDR3 region has the DNA TGTGCCAGCAGCCCCGAGGGACCCCGACCGGGTGGGACCCAGTACTTC. This gives the protein CASSPEGPRPGGTQYF. Complete variable domain (other parts from reference TRBV7-2 and TRBJ2-5): GAGVSQSPSNKVTEKGKDVELRCDPISGHTALYWYRQSLGQGLEFLIYFQGNSAPDKSGLPSDRFSAERTGGSVSTLTIQRTQQEDSAVYLCASSPEGPRPGGTQYFGPGTRLLVL.